A single sample gave rise to the 4 T cell receptor beta chains below, sequenced in a study of early T cells in non-severe SARS-CoV-2 infection. TCRdb re-derived calls from the 5' RACE reads in MiXCR, one entry per CDR3 protein. The sample has around 29,000 distinct CDR3 sequences, less than 6.5% seen once. Material: whole blood. The receptors derive from an adult who was a healthcare worker with PCR-confirmed SARS-CoV-2 infection or an uninfected control (not recorded which).

This clonotype appeared many times. V is TRBV5-4 and J is TRBJ2-7; D might be TRBD1 (6 bases). V was cut by 2 bases and J by 2 bases, with 14 bases left in between. The CDR3 is 15 amino acids. Germline V CDR1 and CDR2: SGHNT, YYREEE (reference sequence). CDR3 residues: CASSLSGTLTYEQYF. The CDR3 coding sequence is TGTGCCAGCAGCTTATCCGGGACACTAACCTACGAGCAGTACTTC. Looking up the rest from reference TRBV5-4 and TRBJ2-7 gives the full variable domain: ETGVTQSPTHLIKTRGQQVTLRCSSQSGHNTVSWYQQALGQGPQFIFQYYREEENGRGNFPPRFSGLQFPNYSSELNVNALELDDSALYLCASSLSGTLTYEQYFGPGTRLTVT.

V is TRBV12-3 or TRBV12-4 and J is TRBJ2-7, with D unclear. Trimming removed 5 bases from V and 5 bases from J, with 19 bases in between. The CDR3 runs 15 residues. CDR3 protein: CASSPQGFQVDEQYF. Written as DNA, the CDR3 is TGTGCCAGCAGTCCACAAGGTTTTCAGGTCGACGAGCAGTACTTC.

In its sample, this clonotype was seen many times. This rearrangement joins TRBV7-9 to TRBJ2-2; 7 bases fit TRBD1. V lost 11 bases and J lost 1; bases outside the gene matches: 4. The CDR3 has 13 amino acids. Germline V gene lookup returns CDR1 SEHNR and CDR2 FQNEAQ (reference sequence). The CDR3 region has the DNA TGTGCCGGTGACAGGGAGAACACCGGGGAGCTGTTTTTT. Translated: CAGDRENTGELFF.

At least ten counts were recorded for this clonotype. J is TRBJ1-5 and V is TRBV20-1; TRBD1 might be the D (6 bases). Trimming left V 3 bases short and J 6 bases short, with 18 bases between. Looked up from germline, CDR1 is DFQATT and CDR2 is SNEGSKA (reference sequence). The CDR3 sequence is 15 residues long. The CDR3 DNA reads as TGCAGTGCTAGTCGTCCAGGGGAGGACATTCAGCCCCAGCATTTT. Its protein product is CSASRPGEDIQPQHF.